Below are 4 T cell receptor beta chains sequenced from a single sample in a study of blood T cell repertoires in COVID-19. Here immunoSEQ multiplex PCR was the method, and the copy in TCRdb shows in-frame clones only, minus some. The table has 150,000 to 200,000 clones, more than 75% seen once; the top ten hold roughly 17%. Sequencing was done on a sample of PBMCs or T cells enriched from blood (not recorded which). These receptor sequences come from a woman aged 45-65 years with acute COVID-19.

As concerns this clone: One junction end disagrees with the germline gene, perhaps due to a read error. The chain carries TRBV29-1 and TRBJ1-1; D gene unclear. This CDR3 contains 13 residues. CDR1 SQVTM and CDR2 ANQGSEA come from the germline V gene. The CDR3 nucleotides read TGCAGCGCTGAAGCCCAGGCGAACACTGAAGCTTTCTTT. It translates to CSAEAQANTEAFF.

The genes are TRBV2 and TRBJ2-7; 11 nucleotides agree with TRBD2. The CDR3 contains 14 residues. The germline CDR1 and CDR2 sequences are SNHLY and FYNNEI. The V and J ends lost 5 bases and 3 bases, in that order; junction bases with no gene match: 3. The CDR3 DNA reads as TGTGCCAGCAGTACTAGCGGGGGCGGCTACGAGCAGTACGTC. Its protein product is CASSTSGGGYEQYV.

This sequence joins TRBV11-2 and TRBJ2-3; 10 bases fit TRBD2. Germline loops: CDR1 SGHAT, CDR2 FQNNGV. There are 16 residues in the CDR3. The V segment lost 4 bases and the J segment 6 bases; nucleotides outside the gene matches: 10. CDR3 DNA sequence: TGTGCCAGCAGCTCAATACCCAGCGGGGGGGGTGATACGCAGTATTTT. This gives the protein CASSSIPSGGGDTQYF.

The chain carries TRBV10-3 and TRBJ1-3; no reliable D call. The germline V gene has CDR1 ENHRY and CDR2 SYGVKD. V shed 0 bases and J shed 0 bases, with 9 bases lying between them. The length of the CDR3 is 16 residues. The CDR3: CAISESRRNSGNTIYF. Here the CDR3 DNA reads TGTGCCATCAGTGAGTCCCGGCGGAACTCTGGAAACACCATATATTTT.